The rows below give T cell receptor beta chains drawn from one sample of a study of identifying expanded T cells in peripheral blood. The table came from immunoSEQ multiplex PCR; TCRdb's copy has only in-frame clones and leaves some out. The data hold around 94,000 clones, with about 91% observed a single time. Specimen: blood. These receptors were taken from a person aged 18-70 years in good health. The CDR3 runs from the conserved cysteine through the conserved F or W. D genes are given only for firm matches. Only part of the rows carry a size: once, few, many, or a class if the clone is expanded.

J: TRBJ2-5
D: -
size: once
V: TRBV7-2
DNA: TGTGCCAGCAGCGCGGCCTACGGGGAGACCCAGTACTTC
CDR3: CASSAAYGETQYF

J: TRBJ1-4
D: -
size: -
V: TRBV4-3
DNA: TGCGCCAGCAGCCAAGATAACAGGGCGACAACTAATGAAAAACTGTTTTTT
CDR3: CASSQDNRATTNEKLFF

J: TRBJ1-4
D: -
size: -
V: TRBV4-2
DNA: TGTGCCAGCAGCCAAGCGGAGGGTAATGAAAAACTGTTTTTT
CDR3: CASSQAEGNEKLFF

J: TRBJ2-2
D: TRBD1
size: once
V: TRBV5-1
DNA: TGCGCCAGCAGCTCCGGACAGGCGAACACCGGGGAGCTGTTTTTT
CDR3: CASSSGQANTGELFF

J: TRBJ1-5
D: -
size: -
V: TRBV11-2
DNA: TGTGCCAGCAGCCCGGAAGGGGGGGAGGATCAGCCCCAGCATTTT
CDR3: CASSPEGGEDQPQHF

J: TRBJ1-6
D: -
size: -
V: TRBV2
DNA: TGTGCCAGCAGTGAATCTCGGCTCCATTCACCCCTCCACTTT
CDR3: CASSESRLHSPLHF

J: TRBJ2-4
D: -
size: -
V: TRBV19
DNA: TGTGCCAGTAGTATAGCCGGCAGGGAGACCAAAAACATTCAGTACTTC
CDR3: CASSIAGRETKNIQYF

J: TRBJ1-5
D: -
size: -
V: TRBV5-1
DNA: TGCGCCAGCGCTATGGGGTCGGGCAATCAGCCCCAGCATTTT
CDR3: CASAMGSGNQPQHF

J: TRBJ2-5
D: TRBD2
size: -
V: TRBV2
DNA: TGTGCCAGCAGGCCGACTAGCGAAGAGACCCAGTACTTC
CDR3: CASRPTSEETQYF

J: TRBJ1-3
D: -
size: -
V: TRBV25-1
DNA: TGTGCCAGCAGCTCGTCACCTAGCTCTGGAAACACCATATATTTT
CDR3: CASSSSPSSGNTIYF

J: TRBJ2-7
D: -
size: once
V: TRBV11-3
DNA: TGTGCCAGCAGCTTAGGGGGCAGCTCCTACGAGCAGTACTTC
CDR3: CASSLGGSSYEQYF

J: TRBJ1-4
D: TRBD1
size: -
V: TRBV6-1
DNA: TGTGCCAGCAGTGCTCCCGGGACAGGGCATGAAAAACTGTTTTTT
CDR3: CASSAPGTGHEKLFF

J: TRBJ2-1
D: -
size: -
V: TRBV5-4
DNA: TGTGCCAGCAGCCAGGGGATTGGAGGGACACGCTATGAGCAGTTCTTC
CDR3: CASSQGIGGTRYEQFF

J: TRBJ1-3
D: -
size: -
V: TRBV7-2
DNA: TGTGCCAGCAGCTTAGCCTTCGGGCCCAGAAACACCATATATTTT
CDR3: CASSLAFGPRNTIYF

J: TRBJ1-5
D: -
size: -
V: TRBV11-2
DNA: TGTGCCAGCAGCCTACACAGGGAACAGCCCCAGCATTTT
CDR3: CASSLHREQPQHF

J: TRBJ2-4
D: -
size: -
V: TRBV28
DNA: TGTGCCAGCAGTTATACAGGGGCGGGGGGAAACATTCAGTACTTC
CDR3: CASSYTGAGGNIQYF

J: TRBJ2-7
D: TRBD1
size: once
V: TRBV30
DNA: TGTGCCTGGAGTAACCGGGACAGGGCTTCGGGCGAGCAGTACTTC
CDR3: CAWSNRDRASGEQYF

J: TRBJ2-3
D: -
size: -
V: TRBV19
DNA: TGTGCCAGCGCCCAGCAGGGGTTAACGCAGTATTTT
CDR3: CASAQQGLTQYF

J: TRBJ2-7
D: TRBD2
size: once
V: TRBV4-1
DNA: TGCGCCAGCAGCTTTAGGACTAGCGGGGGGTCCTCCTACGAGCAGTACTTC
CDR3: CASSFRTSGGSSYEQYF

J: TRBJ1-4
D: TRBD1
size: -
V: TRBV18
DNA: TGTGCCAGCTCAAGGACAGGGGGAAGTGAAAAACTGTTTTTT
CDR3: CASSRTGGSEKLFF

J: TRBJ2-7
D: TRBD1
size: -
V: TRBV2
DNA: TGTGCCAGCAGGGGGACAGACTACGAGCAGTACTTC
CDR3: CASRGTDYEQYF

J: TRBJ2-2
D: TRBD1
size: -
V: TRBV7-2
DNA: TGTGCCAGCAGCCCGACAGGGGGCGACACCGGGGAGCTGTTTTTT
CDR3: CASSPTGGDTGELFF

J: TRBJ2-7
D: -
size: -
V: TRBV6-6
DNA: TGTGCCAGCAGCCCTGGGGGTCGGGGCTACGAGCAGTACTTC
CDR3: CASSPGGRGYEQYF

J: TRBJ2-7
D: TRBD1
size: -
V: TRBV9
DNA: TGTGCCAGCAGCGTAGGTATGGGACAGGAGTACGAGCAGTACTTC
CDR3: CASSVGMGQEYEQYF

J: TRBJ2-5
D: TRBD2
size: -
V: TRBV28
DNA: TGTGCCAGCAGTTTAATGGCGGGAGATCCCCAAGAGACCCAGTACTTC
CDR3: CASSLMAGDPQETQYF

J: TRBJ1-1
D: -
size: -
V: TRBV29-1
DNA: -
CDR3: CSVEDPVGMGSTFF

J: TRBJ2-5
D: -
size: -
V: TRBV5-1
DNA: TGCGCCAGCAGCTTGGGAGTAGGCGGGGAAGAGACCCAGTACTTC
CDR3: CASSLGVGGEETQYF

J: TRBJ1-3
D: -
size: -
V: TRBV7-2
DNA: TGTGCCAGCAGCCCGGGACCTCCGAGCTCTGGAAACACCATATATTTT
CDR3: CASSPGPPSSGNTIYF

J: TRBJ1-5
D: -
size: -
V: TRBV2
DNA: TGTGCCAGCAGTGAAAGAGGGCTTAGCAATCAGCCCCAGCATTTT
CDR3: CASSERGLSNQPQHF

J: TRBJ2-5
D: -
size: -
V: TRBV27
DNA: TGTGCCAGCAGTTTAACGGGGTTTGGAGAGACCCAGTACTTC
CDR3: CASSLTGFGETQYF

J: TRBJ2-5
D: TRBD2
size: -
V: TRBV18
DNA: TGTGCCAGCTCACCACCGGGATTGAGCGGGGGGGAAGAGACCCAGTACTTC
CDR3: CASSPPGLSGGEETQYF

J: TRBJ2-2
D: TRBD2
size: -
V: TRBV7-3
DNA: TGTGCCAGCAGCTTGGAGGGAGGGCCGAACACCGGGGAGCTGTTTTTT
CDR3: CASSLEGGPNTGELFF

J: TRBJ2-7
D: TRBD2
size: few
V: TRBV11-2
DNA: TGTGCCAGCAGCCCGGGGGGGTCTTCCTACGAGCAGTACTTC
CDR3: CASSPGGSSYEQYF

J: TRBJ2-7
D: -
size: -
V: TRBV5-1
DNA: TGCGCCAGCAGCTTCATTGCGGGCGAGCAGTACTTC
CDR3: CASSFIAGEQYF

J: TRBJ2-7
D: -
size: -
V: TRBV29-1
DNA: TGCAGCGTTGAAGATCCGGGGGCCAGCTCCTACGAGCAGTACTTC
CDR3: CSVEDPGASSYEQYF

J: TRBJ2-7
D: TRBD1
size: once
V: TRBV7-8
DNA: TGTGCCAGCAGCTCGAGGGACAGGGGGCAGAACGAGCAGTACTTC
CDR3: CASSSRDRGQNEQYF

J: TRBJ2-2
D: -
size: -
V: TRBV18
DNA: TGTGCCAGCTCACCACCCGGGGAGCTGTTTTTT
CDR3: CASSPPGELFF

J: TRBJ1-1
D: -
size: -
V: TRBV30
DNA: TGTGGGGGGGCGAGACAAAACACTGAAGCTTTCTTT
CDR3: CGGARQNTEAFF

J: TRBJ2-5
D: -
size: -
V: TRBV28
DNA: TGTGCCAGCACCTTTAATTTGGGACTCCAAGAGACCCAGTACTTC
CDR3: CASTFNLGLQETQYF

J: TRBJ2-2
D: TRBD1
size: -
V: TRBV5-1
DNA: TGCGCCAGCAGCTTGGTAGGGGGCGGCACCGGGGAGCTGTTTTTT
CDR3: CASSLVGGGTGELFF

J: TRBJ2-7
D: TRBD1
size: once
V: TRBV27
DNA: TGTGCCAGCAGTCCCTCCACAGGGGCAGCCTACGAGCAGTACTTC
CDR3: CASSPSTGAAYEQYF

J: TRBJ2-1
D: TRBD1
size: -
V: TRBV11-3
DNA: TGTGCCAGCAGCTTAGGGGGACAGGGGAAGTACAATGAGCAGTTCTTC
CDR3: CASSLGGQGKYNEQFF

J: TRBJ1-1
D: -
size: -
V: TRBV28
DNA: TGTGCCAGCAGGCGCACGCGGGAAGCTTTCTTT
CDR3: CASRRTREAFF

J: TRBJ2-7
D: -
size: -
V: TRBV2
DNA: TGTGCCAGCACCTTGGACAGCTCCTACGAGCAGTACTTC
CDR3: CASTLDSSYEQYF

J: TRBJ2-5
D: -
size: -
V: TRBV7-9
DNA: TGTGCCAGCAGCTTAATGGCCGGAAAAGAGACCCAGTACTTC
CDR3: CASSLMAGKETQYF

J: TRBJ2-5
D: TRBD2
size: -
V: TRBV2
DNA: TGTGCCAGCAGACCGGGACTAGCGGGGATGACCCAGTACTTC
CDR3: CASRPGLAGMTQYF

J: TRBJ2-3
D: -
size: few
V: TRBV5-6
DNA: TGTGCCGGAGCAAGAAGGGGGATTGCAGATACGCAGTATTTT
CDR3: CAGARRGIADTQYF

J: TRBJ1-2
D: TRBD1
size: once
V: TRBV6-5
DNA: TGTGCCAGCAGTTACGGGGCAGGGGGTGGCTACACCTTC
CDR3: CASSYGAGGGYTF